This paragraph covers one TCR beta chain sequence. The target antigen is unknown. The sample belongs to a study of ipilimumab plus nivolumab after autologous stem cell transplantation. On the study more broadly: Typical patient got 5 ipilimumab doses and about eight nivolumab doses (median).

General study results and limits: TCR repertoire, Treg phenotype and gut microbiota reportedly support more study of this approach.

Trimming at V came to 8 bases and at J to 6 bases, leaving 9 bases not matched to a gene. The germline V gene has CDR1 GTSNPN and CDR2 SVGIG (reference sequence). The CDR3 totals 13 residues. The assay was immunoSEQ multiplex PCR, and TCRdb's table has in-frame clones only and misses some. Seen here are about 9,500 clones, about two thirds observed once, and the top ten hold roughly 17%. The sequenced sample was PBMCs, obtained in a trial of ipilimumab plus nivolumab as post-transplant consolidation. The TCR sequence derives from a female donor with multiple myeloma. This chain connects TRBV30 to TRBJ2-3; 9 bases are a match to TRBD2. CDR3 residues: CALKRTSADTQYF. The CDR3 DNA follows: TGTGCCCTAAAACGGACTAGCGCGGATACGCAGTATTTT.